Sequencing of this T cell receptor (beta chain) was carried out in a study of lymphopenia after photon versus proton radiotherapy. The CDR3 length is 17 residues. Per germline, CDR1 MGHRA and CDR2 YSYEKL. Losses at the gene ends were 0 bases for V and 3 bases for J; bases not matched to a gene: 7. Notes on the study in general: Larger post-nadir TCR diversity loss correlated inversely with survival in deceased patients. Better survival with proton therapy was suggested as possible, not demonstrated. Oligoclonal CD8+ Temra expansion after nadir drove photon patients' diversity drop. Photon-treated patients lost naive T cells and TCR diversity; proton-treated stayed stable.

TCRdb's table, derived via immunoSEQ multiplex PCR, lists solely in-frame clones and lacks some. The sample lists 150,000 to 200,000 clones, about 85% seen once, with around 4.5% in the top ten. Worth noting for this clone: Its antigen is currently unknown.

This sequence originates from a man aged 50 to 60 with gastric cancer. The chain has TRBV4-1 and TRBJ2-1; 8 bases are a match to TRBD2. This material consisted of peripheral blood, taken from a patient treated with photon-based radiotherapy. The CDR3 is CASSQDAPSGGYNEQFF. The CDR3 DNA reads as TGCGCCAGCAGCCAAGATGCGCCCAGCGGGGGCTACAATGAGCAGTTCTTC.